This T cell receptor (beta chain) was profiled in a study of blood T cells in healthy people across ages. The germline gives CDR1 LGHDT, CDR2 YNNKEL (reference sequence). The V and J ends lost 8 bases and 9 bases respectively, with 14 bases between them. CDR3 length equals 12 residues. The authors ran a second PCR of roughly 6 to 11 cycles using a sample-barcoded 5' primer and a J-beta primer mix. Each CDR3 protein is one row after TCRdb ran MiXCR on the 5' RACE reads. The sample has approximately 730,000 distinct CDR3 sequences, more than 40% seen once. The receptor was derived from a woman in her fifties or sixties in good health. The sample comprised blood. The V call is TRBV3-1, the J call TRBJ2-1; TRBD2 is a possible D gene (6 bases). The CDR3 DNA sequence: TGTGCCAGCGGGGCGGGACGGAGTGAGCAGTTCTTC. This translates into CASGAGRSEQFF.